One sample yielded the 10 T cell receptor beta chains listed below, sequenced in a study of cytomegalovirus exposure and HLA in healthy donors. Primers included in the PCR were 60 Vbeta and 13 Jbeta primers. Only in-frame clones appear in the TCRdb table, and some are missing; sequencing was by immunoSEQ multiplex PCR. The sample carries 130,000 to 150,000 clones, less than 85% recorded once. The sample was PBMCs. These receptors were collected from a man between 18 and 29 years old in good health and CMV-seropositive.

The rearrangement uses TRBV6-5 and TRBJ2-1, with 15 bases identical to TRBD2. The CDR3 has 15 residues. The germline gives CDR1 MNHEY, CDR2 SVGAGI. The V segment lost 2 bases and the J segment 7 bases; nucleotides outside the gene matches: 0. In DNA, the CDR3 is TGTGCCAGCAGTTACGGGACTAGCGGGAGGAATGAGCAGTTCTTC. Translated, it gives CASSYGTSGRNEQFF.

This clone was counted only a few times. The chain couples TRBV7-3 to TRBJ2-1; 8 bases align to TRBD1. The length of the CDR3 is 15 residues. The V gene's germline CDR1 is SGHTA and CDR2 FQGTGA. The trim removed 5 bases at V and 7 bases at J, leaving 10 bases unmatched. The CDR3 nucleotides are TGTGCCAGCAGCCTCCCCGGGACAGGACTGAATGAGCAGTTCTTC. This gives the protein CASSLPGTGLNEQFF.

This clone showed up just a few times. This chain joins TRBV4-1 and TRBJ2-3, with 9 positions matching TRBD2. The germline CDR1 and CDR2 sequences are MGHRA and YSYEKL. This CDR3 region has 17 residues. J lost 3 bases, V lost 5 bases, and 12 bases had no gene match. The chain's CDR3 is CASSSIGLATGTDTQYF. The CDR3 nucleotides are TGCGCCAGCAGCTCCATCGGACTAGCGACAGGGACAGATACGCAGTATTTT.

This chain links TRBV7-9 with TRBJ2-3; D unclear. The germline V gene has CDR1 SEHNR and CDR2 FQNEAQ (reference sequence). V was clipped by 3 bases and J by 4 bases, with 8 bases between them. This CDR3 has 13 residues. CDR3 sequence: CASSLVGADTQYF. The CDR3 nucleotides read TGTGCCAGCAGCTTGGTCGGTGCAGATACGCAGTATTTT.

CDR3 DNA sequence: TGCAGCGTTGAAAGCCAGTCTCGAGGCTACGAGCAGTACTTC. Residues: CSVESQSRGYEQYF. The J gene is TRBJ2-7, the V gene TRBV29-1; no clear D gene. V was pared by 2 bases and J by 3 bases, with 14 bases between. Germline V gives CDR1 SQVTM, CDR2 ANQGSEA. This CDR3 has 14 amino acids.

This chain joins TRBV7-2 and TRBJ1-5, with D tentatively TRBD1 (6 bases). The germline V and J ends were trimmed by 4 bases and 3 bases, with 10 bases remaining between them. Germline V gene lookup returns CDR1 SGHTA and CDR2 FQGNSA. The CDR3 has 14 residues. CDR3 loop: CASSSGQFNQPQHF. The CDR3, as DNA: TGTGCCAGCAGCTCCGGACAGTTCAATCAGCCCCAGCATTTT.

The chain joins TRBV21-1 to TRBJ1-3; TRBD1 was called by the table and not checked on the DNA. TRBV21-1 is flagged as a pseudogene. The CDR3 loop spans 17 amino acids. The CDR3 DNA reads TGTGCCAGCAGCGAAAACCCGGGACAGGGTGGGGGAAACACCATATATTTT. It is translated as CASSENPGQGGGNTIYF.

The chain combines TRBV30 with TRBJ2-4; weak D call: TRBD2 (6 bases). CDR1 is GTSNPN and CDR2 is SVGIG in the germline V gene (reference sequence). CDR3 size: 13 residues. Trimming cost V 2 bases and J 1 base, with 6 bases left between them. CDR3 in DNA: TGTGCCTGGAGTCGGGGGGCCAAAAACATTCAGTACTTC. This sequence encodes CAWSRGAKNIQYF.

This CDR3 is CASRDRGQPQHF. The CDR3 coding sequence is TGTGCCAGCAGAGACAGGGGGCAGCCCCAGCATTTT. The chain has TRBV27 and TRBJ1-5, with TRBD1 matching over 9 bases. V was clipped by 6 bases and J by 7 bases; unmatched bases: 1. Germline V gene lookup returns CDR1 MNHEY and CDR2 SMNVEV (reference sequence). This CDR3 is 12 amino acids long.

This chain joins TRBV15 and TRBJ2-7; D is undetermined. V was cut by 3 bases and J by 0 bases, with 21 bases left in between. Germline V gives CDR1 LNHNV, CDR2 YYDKDF (reference sequence). This CDR3 has 18 amino acids. The CDR3 sequence is CATSSPSYTRKCSYEQYF. Here the CDR3 DNA reads TGTGCCACCAGCAGCCCCTCTTATACACGAAAATGCTCCTACGAGCAGTACTTC.